The sequence of this TCR beta chain was determined in a study of T cells after yellow fever vaccination. Looking at the study overall: Low-cell-number fractions were prepared with SMART-Seq v4 Ultra Low Input.

General observations from the study: Any FACS-sorted repertoire could hold abundant clonotypes that contaminate it from the bulk population.

This clonotype came up a few times. Trimming stripped 0 bases from V and 6 bases from J, with 15 bases between. The germline CDR1 and CDR2 sequences are LGHDT and YNNKEL (reference sequence). This CDR3 comprises 16 residues. TCRdb processed the 5' RACE reads anew with MiXCR; each CDR3 protein has one entry. Here the sample spans 20,000 to 25,000 distinct CDR3 sequences, around 5% being singletons. This clonotype originated in a man between 18 and 29 years old who received the YFV17D yellow fever vaccine. The chain combines TRBV3-1 with TRBJ2-1; D is ambiguous. Sequenced here: PBMCs, either bulk or a sorted T-cell subset (CD4+, CD8+, memory, or dextramer-sorted; not recorded which), sampled about 41 days after the first yellow fever vaccination. The CDR3, as DNA: TGTGCCAGCAGCCAAGATCTAGGGTGGCCCCGCAATGAGCAGTTCTTC. Its protein product is CASSQDLGWPRNEQFF.